This TCR beta chain stems from a study of molecular identifiers for immune sequencing clone quantification. Findings and limits, study-wide: Highly expanded clone sizes could end up underestimated if a barcode were shared by identical TCR molecules.

In germline, CDR1 is MNHEY, CDR2 SMNVEV (reference sequence). Between the trimmed V and J ends, which lost 2 bases and 6 bases, there was a span of 17 bases. This CDR3 is 15 amino acids long. At least ten counts were recorded for this clonotype. What it binds is not known. In preparing bulk TCR libraries, previously described methods and listed TCR primers were used. TCRdb used MiXCR to reprocess the PCR reads, holding one entry per CDR3 protein. Here the sample spans around 70,000 distinct CDR3 sequences, about 18% being singletons. The sequence was collected from a human donor in good health. Some libraries in this study had Jurkat cell RNA spiked in. Material for sequencing was naive CD8+ T cells from blood, with Jurkat cell RNA spiked in. This sample's subset: FACS-sorted CD8+CD4-CCR7+CD45RA+ naive T cells. The rearrangement joins TRBV27 to TRBJ2-7, with D perhaps matching TRBD2 (6 bases). CDR3 sequence: CASSLNYLEEGEQYF. The CDR3 DNA reads as TGTGCCAGCAGTTTAAACTATCTTGAGGAGGGCGAGCAGTACTTC.